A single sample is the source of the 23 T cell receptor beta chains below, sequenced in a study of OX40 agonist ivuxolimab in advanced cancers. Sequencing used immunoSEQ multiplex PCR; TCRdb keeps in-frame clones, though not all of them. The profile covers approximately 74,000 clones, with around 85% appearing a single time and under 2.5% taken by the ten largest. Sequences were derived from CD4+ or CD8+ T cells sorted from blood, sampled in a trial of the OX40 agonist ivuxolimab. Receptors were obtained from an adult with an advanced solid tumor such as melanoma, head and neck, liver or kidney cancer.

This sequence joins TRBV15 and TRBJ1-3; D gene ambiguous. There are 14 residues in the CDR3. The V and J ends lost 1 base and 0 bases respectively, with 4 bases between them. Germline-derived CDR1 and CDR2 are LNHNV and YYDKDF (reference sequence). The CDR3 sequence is CATSRGSSGNTIYF. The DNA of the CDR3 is TGTGCCACCAGCAGAGGGAGCTCTGGAAACACCATATATTTT.

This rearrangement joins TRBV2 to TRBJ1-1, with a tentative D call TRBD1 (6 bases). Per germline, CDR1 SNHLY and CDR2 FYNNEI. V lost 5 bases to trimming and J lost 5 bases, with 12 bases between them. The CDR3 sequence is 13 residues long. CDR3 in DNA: TGTGCCAGCAGTTTGGACAGCCTTACTGAAGCTTTCTTT. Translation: CASSLDSLTEAFF.

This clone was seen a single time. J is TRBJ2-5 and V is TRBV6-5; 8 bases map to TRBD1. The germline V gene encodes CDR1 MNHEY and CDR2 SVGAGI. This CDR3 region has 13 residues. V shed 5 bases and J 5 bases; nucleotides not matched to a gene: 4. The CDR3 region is CASSMTGAETQYF. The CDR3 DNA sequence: TGTGCCAGCAGTATGACAGGGGCGGAGACCCAGTACTTC.

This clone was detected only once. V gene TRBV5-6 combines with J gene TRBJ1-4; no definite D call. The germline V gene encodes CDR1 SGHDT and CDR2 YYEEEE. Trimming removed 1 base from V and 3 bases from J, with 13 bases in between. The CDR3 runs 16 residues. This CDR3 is CASSLWQGLANEKLFF. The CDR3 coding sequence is TGTGCCAGCAGCTTGTGGCAAGGCCTGGCTAATGAAAAACTGTTTTTT. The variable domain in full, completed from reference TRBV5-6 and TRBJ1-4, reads DAGVTQSPTHLIKTRGQQVTLRCSPKSGHDTVSWYQQALGQGPQFIFQYYEEEERQRGNFPDRFSGHQFPNYSSELNVNALLLGDSALYLCASSLWQGLANEKLFFGSGTQLSVL.

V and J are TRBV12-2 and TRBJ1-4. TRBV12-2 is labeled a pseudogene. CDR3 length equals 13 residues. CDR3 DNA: TGTGCAAGTCGCTCTAGCGAAGTTGAAAAACTGTTTTTT. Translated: CASRSSEVEKLFF.

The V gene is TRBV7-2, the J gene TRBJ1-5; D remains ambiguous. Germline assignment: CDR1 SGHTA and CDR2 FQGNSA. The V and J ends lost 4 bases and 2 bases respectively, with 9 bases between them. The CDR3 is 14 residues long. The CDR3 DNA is TGTGCCAGCAGCTCCTATTGGGGCAATCAGCCCCAGCATTTT. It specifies CASSSYWGNQPQHF.

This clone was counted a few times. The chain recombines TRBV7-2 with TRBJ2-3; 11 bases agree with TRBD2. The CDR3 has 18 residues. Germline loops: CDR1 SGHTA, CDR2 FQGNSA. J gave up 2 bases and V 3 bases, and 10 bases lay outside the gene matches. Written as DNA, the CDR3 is TGTGCCAGCAGCTTTACTAGCGGGGGTCGACGTAACACAGATACGCAGTATTTT. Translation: CASSFTSGGRRNTDTQYF.

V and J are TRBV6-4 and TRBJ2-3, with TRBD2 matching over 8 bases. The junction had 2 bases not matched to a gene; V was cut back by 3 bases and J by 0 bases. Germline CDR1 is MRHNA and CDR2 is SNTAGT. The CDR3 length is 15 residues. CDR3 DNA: TGTGCCAGCAGTGAGTTAGCGGGGAGCACAGATACGCAGTATTTT. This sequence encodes CASSELAGSTDTQYF.

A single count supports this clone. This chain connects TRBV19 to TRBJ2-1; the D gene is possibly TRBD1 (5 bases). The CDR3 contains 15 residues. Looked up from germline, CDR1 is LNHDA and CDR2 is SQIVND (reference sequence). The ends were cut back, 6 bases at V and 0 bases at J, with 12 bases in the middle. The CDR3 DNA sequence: TGTGCCAGTAGCGACAGAGGAAGCTCCTACAATGAGCAGTTCTTC. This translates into CASSDRGSSYNEQFF.

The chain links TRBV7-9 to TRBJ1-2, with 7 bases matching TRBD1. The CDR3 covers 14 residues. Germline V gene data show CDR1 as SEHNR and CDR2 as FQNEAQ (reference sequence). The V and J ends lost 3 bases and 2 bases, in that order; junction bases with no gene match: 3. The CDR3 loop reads CASSFGTANYGYTF. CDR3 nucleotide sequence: TGTGCCAGCAGCTTTGGGACAGCGAACTATGGCTACACCTTC.

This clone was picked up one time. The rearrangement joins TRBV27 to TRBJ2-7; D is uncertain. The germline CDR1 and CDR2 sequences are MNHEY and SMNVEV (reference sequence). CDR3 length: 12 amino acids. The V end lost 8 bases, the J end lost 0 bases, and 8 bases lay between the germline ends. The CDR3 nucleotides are TGTGCCAGCTCTCGAGACTCCTACGAGCAGTACTTC. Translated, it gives CASSRDSYEQYF.

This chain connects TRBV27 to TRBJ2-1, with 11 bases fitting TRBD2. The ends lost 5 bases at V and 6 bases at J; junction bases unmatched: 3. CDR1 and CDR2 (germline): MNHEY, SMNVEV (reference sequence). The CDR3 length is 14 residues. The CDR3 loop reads CASSRLAGGNEQFF. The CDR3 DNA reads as TGTGCCAGCAGTCGGCTAGCGGGAGGCAATGAGCAGTTCTTC.

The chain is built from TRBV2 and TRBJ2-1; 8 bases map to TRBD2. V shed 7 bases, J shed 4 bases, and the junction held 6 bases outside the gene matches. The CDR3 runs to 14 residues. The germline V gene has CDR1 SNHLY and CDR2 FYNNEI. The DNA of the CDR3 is TGTGCCAGCACTGGGACTAGTTCTTACAATGAGCAGTTCTTC. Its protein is CASTGTSSYNEQFF.

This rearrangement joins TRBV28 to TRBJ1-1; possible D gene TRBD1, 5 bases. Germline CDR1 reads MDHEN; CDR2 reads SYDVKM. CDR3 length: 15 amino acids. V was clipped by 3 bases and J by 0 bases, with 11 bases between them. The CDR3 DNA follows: TGTGCCAGCAGTTTCCAGGGACGGGTGAACACTGAAGCTTTCTTT. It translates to CASSFQGRVNTEAFF.

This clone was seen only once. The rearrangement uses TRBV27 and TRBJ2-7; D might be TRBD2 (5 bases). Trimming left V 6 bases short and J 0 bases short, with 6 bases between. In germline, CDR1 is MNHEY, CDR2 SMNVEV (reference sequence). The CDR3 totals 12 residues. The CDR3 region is CASSEGSYEQYF. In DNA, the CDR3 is TGTGCCAGCAGCGAGGGCTCCTACGAGCAGTACTTC.

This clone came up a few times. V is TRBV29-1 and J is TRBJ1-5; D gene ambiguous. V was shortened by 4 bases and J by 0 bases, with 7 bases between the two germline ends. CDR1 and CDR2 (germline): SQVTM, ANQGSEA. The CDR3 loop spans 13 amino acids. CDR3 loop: CSVVIGSNQPQHF. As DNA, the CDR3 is TGCAGCGTTGTCATCGGTAGCAATCAGCCCCAGCATTTT.

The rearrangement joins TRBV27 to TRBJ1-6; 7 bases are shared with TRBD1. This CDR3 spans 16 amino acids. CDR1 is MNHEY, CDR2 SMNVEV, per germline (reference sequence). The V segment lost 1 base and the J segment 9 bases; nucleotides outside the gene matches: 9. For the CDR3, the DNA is TGTGCCAGCAGTTTATATAGGGGGCTAGTTAGTTCACCCCTCCACTTT. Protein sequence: CASSLYRGLVSSPLHF.

In DNA, the CDR3 is TGCGCCAGCAGCCAGCTAACTAGCGGGGGAGCAGATACGCAGTATTTT. It encodes CASSQLTSGGADTQYF. The chain joins TRBV4-3 to TRBJ2-3; 11 nucleotides align to TRBD2. The V gene's germline CDR1 is LGHNA and CDR2 YSLEER. The CDR3 has 16 residues. The trim removed 3 bases at V and 4 bases at J, leaving 6 bases unmatched.

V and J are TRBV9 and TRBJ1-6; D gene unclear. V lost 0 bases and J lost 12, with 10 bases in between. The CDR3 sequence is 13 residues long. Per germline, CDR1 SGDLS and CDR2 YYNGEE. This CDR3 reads CASSVGRFIPLHF. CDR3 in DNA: TGTGCCAGCAGCGTAGGAAGGTTCATACCCCTCCACTTT. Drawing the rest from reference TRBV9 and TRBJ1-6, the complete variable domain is DSGVTQTPKHLITATGQRVTLRCSPRSGDLSVYWYQQSLDQGLQFLIQYYNGEERAKGNILERFSAQQFPDLHSELNLSSLELGDSALYFCASSVGRFIPLHFGNGTRLTVT.

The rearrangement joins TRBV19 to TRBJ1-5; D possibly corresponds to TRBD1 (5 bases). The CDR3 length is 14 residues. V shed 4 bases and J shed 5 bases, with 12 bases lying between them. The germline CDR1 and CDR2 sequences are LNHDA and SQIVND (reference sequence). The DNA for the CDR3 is TGTGCCAGTAGTACGGGGCAGGTCCATCAGCCCCAGCATTTT. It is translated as CASSTGQVHQPQHF.

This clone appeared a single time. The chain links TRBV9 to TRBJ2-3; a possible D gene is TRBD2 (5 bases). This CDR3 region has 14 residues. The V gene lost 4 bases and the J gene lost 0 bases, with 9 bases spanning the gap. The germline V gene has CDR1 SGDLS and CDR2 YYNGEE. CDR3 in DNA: TGTGCCAGCAGCCCCCGCGGGAGCACAGATACGCAGTATTTT. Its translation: CASSPRGSTDTQYF.

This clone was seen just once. CDR3 sequence reads: CASSLEGDSYNEQFF. CDR3 bases: TGTGCCAGCAGCTTGGAGGGGGACTCCTACAATGAGCAGTTCTTC. The V call is TRBV7-2, the J call TRBJ2-1; D may match TRBD1 or TRBD2 (6 bases each). Germline V gene data show CDR1 as SGHTA and CDR2 as FQGNSA. CDR3 length equals 15 residues. Trimming pared 3 bases from V and 0 bases from J, leaving 9 bases between.

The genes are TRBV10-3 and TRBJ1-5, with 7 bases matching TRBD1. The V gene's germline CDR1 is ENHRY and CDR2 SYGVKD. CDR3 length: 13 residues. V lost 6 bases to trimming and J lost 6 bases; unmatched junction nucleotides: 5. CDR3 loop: CAIREGAGQPQHF. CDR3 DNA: TGTGCCATCAGGGAGGGGGCGGGTCAGCCCCAGCATTTT.